The TCR beta chain under discussion was sequenced for a study of Graves' ophthalmopathy and Graves' hyperthyroidism. Amplification from RNA transcripts yielded the TCR beta CDR3 regions. The first-round RT-PCR employed HTBI primers together with the Qiagen OneStep RT-PCR kit. A multiplex PCR was then performed as the second round. TCRdb re-derived calls from the multiplex PCR reads in MiXCR, one entry per CDR3 protein. Here the sample spans 580,000 or so distinct CDR3 sequences, 35% to 40% being singletons. In the case of this clonotype: As yet, its antigen is unknown.

Study results and caveats: The 13-signature model separated ophthalmopathy from stable hyperthyroidism at 85% to 90% sensitivity and 80% to 84% specificity.

The authors diagnosed from clinical symptoms, serum thyroxine, TRAb, thyroid ultrasound and orbital computed tomography. Sequencing was carried out using peripheral blood or thyroid tissue (not recorded which). This sequence was found in an adult man with Graves' hyperthyroidism.

This CDR3 is CATSAELGNQETQYF. CDR3 in DNA: TGTGCCACCAGTGCTGAACTAGGCAACCAAGAGACCCAGTACTTC. V is TRBV24-1 and J is TRBJ2-5, with D possibly matching TRBD2 (5 bases). V was clipped by 5 bases and J by 0 bases, with 12 bases between them. Per the germline V gene, CDR1 is KGHDR and CDR2 is SFDVKD. CDR3 length: 15 amino acids.